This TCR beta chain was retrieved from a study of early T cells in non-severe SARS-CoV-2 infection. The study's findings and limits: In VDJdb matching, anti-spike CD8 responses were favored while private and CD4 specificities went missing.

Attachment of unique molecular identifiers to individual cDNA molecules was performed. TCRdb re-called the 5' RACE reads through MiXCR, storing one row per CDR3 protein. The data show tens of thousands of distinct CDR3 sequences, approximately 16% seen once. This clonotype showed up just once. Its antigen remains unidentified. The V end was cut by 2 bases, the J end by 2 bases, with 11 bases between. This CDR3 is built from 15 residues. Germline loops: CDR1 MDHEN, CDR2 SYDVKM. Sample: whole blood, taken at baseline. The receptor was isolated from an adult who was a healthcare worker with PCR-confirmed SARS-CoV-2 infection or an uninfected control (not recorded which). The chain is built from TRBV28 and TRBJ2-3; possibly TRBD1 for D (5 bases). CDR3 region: CASSLPGPSTDTQYF. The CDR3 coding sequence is TGTGCCAGCAGTTTACCAGGGCCTTCCACAGATACGCAGTATTTT.